The 18 T cell receptor beta chains presented below share a single source sample, sequenced in a study of vaccination and CD4 T cells after COVID-19. With the Oncomine TCR Beta short-read assay, DNA from cultured CD4+ T cells was sequenced. TCRdb analysed the PCR reads with MiXCR anew, one entry per CDR3 protein. The data hold more than 20,000 distinct CDR3 sequences, with approximately 30% observed a single time. These TCRs' antigens remain unknown. Treatment specified: roughly 10-day PBMC culture with coronavirus spike peptide pools or control peptides (ViraFEST assay). Sequencing was performed on cultured CD4+ T cells from blood. The receptors derive from a human donor with COVID-19.

The table lists this clonotype with a few counts. The V gene is TRBV10-1, the J gene TRBJ1-5; D unresolved. The CDR3 contains 12 residues. Germline CDR1 and CDR2: WNHNN and SYGVQD (reference sequence). Trimming shortened V by 2 bases and J by 4 bases, and 3 bases separated the two germline ends. CDR3 residues: CASSEPNQPQHF. The CDR3 DNA reads as TGCGCCAGCAGTGAGCCGAATCAGCCCCAGCATTTT.

This clonotype turned up a few times. The gene calls are TRBV24-1 and TRBJ2-7; 8 positions agree with TRBD1. Germline V lookup: CDR1 KGHDR, CDR2 SFDVKD. With V trimmed by 7 bases and J by 6 bases, 7 bases remained unmatched. This CDR3 is built from 13 residues. CDR3 sequence: CATSRGQGAEQYF. CDR3 DNA sequence: TGTGCCACCAGCAGGGGGCAGGGGGCCGAGCAGTACTTC.

This clonotype occurred a few times. V is TRBV7-2 and J is TRBJ2-7; D may be TRBD2 (5 bases). Trimming left V 4 bases short and J 5 bases short, with 12 bases between. CDR1 is SGHTA, CDR2 FQGNSA, per germline. CDR3 length: 13 amino acids. This CDR3 reads CASSSWGADEQYF. The CDR3 coding sequence is TGTGCCAGCAGCTCTTGGGGAGCGGACGAGCAGTACTTC.

Only a few counts were recorded for this clonotype. The chain recombines TRBV12-3 or TRBV12-4 with TRBJ1-6; a weak D match, TRBD1 (5 bases). The CDR3 extends over 16 amino acids. Trimming cost V 5 bases and J 10 bases, with 21 bases left between them. The CDR3 here is CASSTAVGGVVSPLHF. CDR3 coding DNA: TGTGCCAGCAGTACCGCCGTGGGAGGGGTAGTGTCACCCCTCCACTTT.

The gene calls are TRBV18 and TRBJ2-5; D is uncertain. V gave up 3 bases and J gave up 0 bases, with 8 bases separating them. This CDR3 is built from 14 residues. CDR1 is KGHSH and CDR2 is LQKENI in the germline V gene. DNA of the CDR3: TGTGCCAGCTCACCGGGTCGGGACCAAGAGACCCAGTACTTC. It translates to CASSPGRDQETQYF.

The V call is TRBV15, the J call TRBJ1-4, with D tentatively TRBD1 (5 bases). CDR1 LNHNV and CDR2 YYDKDF come from the germline V gene (reference sequence). The CDR3 spans 15 residues. V was pared by 4 bases and J by 10 bases, with 19 bases between. For the CDR3, the DNA is TGTGCCACCAGCACCCCGACAGCTGGCGACGTAAAACTGTTTTTT. As protein: CATSTPTAGDVKLFF.

The chain employs TRBV9 and TRBJ2-2, with 11 bases that match TRBD2. This CDR3 has 18 amino acids. CDR1 is SGDLS and CDR2 is YYNGEE in the germline V gene. Trimming cost V 0 bases and J 3 bases; bases outside gene matches: 7. The CDR3 coding sequence is TGTGCCAGCAGCGTAGCCCCTAGCGGGGGGTCCTACACCGGGGAGCTGTTTTTT. This translates into CASSVAPSGGSYTGELFF.

Here the CDR3 reads CSARSGGTNEQYF. CDR3 bases: TGCAGTGCTAGGAGCGGGGGGACTAACGAGCAGTACTTC. The V call is TRBV20-1, the J call TRBJ2-7; 9 bases align to TRBD2. The CDR3 runs 13 residues. Trimming at V came to 3 bases and at J to 5 bases, leaving 5 bases not matched to a gene. Germline-derived CDR1 and CDR2 are DFQATT and SNEGSKA (reference sequence).

Sample share makes this clonotype medium-sized. The chain's CDR3 is CASSKRGQTGHGYTF. The CDR3 DNA reads TGTGCCAGCAGCAAGAGGGGGCAGACCGGGCATGGCTACACCTTC. This chain joins TRBV7-2 and TRBJ1-2, with TRBD1 matching over 7 bases. The V and J ends lost 5 bases and 6 bases, in that order; junction bases with no gene match: 12. CDR3 size: 15 residues. Germline V CDR1 and CDR2: SGHTA, FQGNSA.

This clonotype has only a few counts. The chain couples TRBV7-9 to TRBJ2-7; the D is unclear. The CDR3 is 14 amino acids. V lost 3 bases, J lost 6 bases, and 15 bases lay in between. Germline CDR1 reads SEHNR; CDR2 reads FQNEAQ (reference sequence). The CDR3 bases are TGTGCCAGCAGCTTTTCGGATCTCCCGTCCGAGCAGTACTTC. This translates into CASSFSDLPSEQYF. Full variable domain (remainder filled in from reference TRBV7-9 and TRBJ2-7): DTGVSQNPRHKITKRGQNVTFRCDPISEHNRLYWYRQTLGQGPEFLTYFQNEAQLEKSRLLSDRFSAERPKGSFSTLEIQRTEQGDSAMYLCASSFSDLPSEQYFGPGTRLTVT.

In this sample, this clonotype turned up once. V gene TRBV20-1 combines with J gene TRBJ2-5, with 10 nucleotides matching TRBD2. Germline CDR1 reads DFQATT; CDR2 reads SNEGSKA (reference sequence). The CDR3 is 16 residues long. The ends lost 4 bases at V and 4 bases at J; junction bases unmatched: 12. CDR3 protein: CSAISGGTLPGETQYF. CDR3 bases: TGCAGTGCTATTAGCGGGGGGACCCTCCCCGGAGAGACCCAGTACTTC.

The gene calls are TRBV21-1 and TRBJ1-1. TRBV21-1 is shown as a pseudogene. This CDR3 has 15 residues. CDR3 sequence (DNA): TGTGCCAGCAGCAAAGCGCGCGGGCGGGGGTCTGAAGCTTTCTTT. Protein: CASSKARGRGSEAFF.

This clonotype was seen only once. The chain has TRBV30 and TRBJ1-2; possible D gene TRBD1, 6 bases. CDR3 length: 15 amino acids. Trimming cost V 2 bases and J 3 bases, with 16 bases left between them. CDR1 and CDR2 (germline): GTSNPN, SVGIG (reference sequence). The CDR3 DNA is TGTGCCTGGAGTACAGGGAATGCGGTGTACTATGGCTACACCTTC. It codes for CAWSTGNAVYYGYTF.

This clonotype was observed a few times. The chain uses TRBV7-2 and TRBJ2-1; unclear D gene. Between the trimmed V and J ends, which lost 5 bases and 7 bases, there was a span of 15 bases. This CDR3 has 14 amino acids. The germline CDR1 and CDR2 sequences are SGHTA and FQGNSA. CDR3 DNA: TGTGCCAGCAGCCCCGGCTTAAGCAGTAATGAGCAGTTCTTC. It encodes CASSPGLSSNEQFF.

The chain is built from TRBV7-2 and TRBJ1-6; D is uncertain. The CDR3 length is 13 residues. Germline-derived CDR1 and CDR2 are SGHTA and FQGNSA. V was pared by 3 bases and J by 13 bases, with 13 bases between. This CDR3 reads CASSFISSYPLHF. CDR3 nucleotide sequence: TGTGCCAGCAGCTTTATTAGCAGTTATCCCCTCCACTTT.

This clonotype was seen a handful of times. This chain joins TRBV20-1 and TRBJ2-3; perhaps D is TRBD1 or TRBD2 (7 bases each). V was shortened by 4 bases and J by 4 bases, with 18 bases between the two germline ends. In germline, CDR1 is DFQATT, CDR2 SNEGSKA (reference sequence). The CDR3 has 15 amino acids. The CDR3 region is CSAITGEGSSDTQYF. The CDR3 nucleotides are TGCAGTGCTATCACAGGGGAGGGGAGTTCAGATACGCAGTATTTT.

The CDR3 DNA reads TGTGCCAGCTCATCGGACGGAAATTCACCCCTCCACTTT. As protein: CASSSDGNSPLHF. The chain is built from TRBV18 and TRBJ1-6; D remains unclear. The CDR3 is 13 amino acids. CDR1 and CDR2 (germline): KGHSH, LQKENI. V gave up 5 bases and J gave up 7 bases, with 9 bases separating them.

The V gene is TRBV10-1, the J gene TRBJ1-1; D is ambiguous. Trimming stripped 8 bases from V and 0 bases from J, with 16 bases between. The germline gives CDR1 WNHNN, CDR2 SYGVQD (reference sequence). This CDR3 region has 15 residues. CDR3 sequence: CASGFPGALNTEAFF. The CDR3 region has the DNA TGCGCCAGCGGATTTCCAGGAGCCCTGAACACTGAAGCTTTCTTT.